Listed here is a single T cell receptor (beta chain). What antigen it recognizes has not been identified. No base qualities exist here, and no much larger clone lies one base off it. This sample is part of a study of blood T cell repertoires in COVID-19 (dated by TCRdb to 2019 to 2021). At the level of the whole study: The collaborator samples originated in the United States, Italy and Spain and spanned the acute and convalescent phases of COVID-19. HLA class I and class II types, where available, came from metadata supplied by the sample provider rather than from assay-based typing. The repertoires were released in a freely available public database intended as a resource for research on the immune response to SARS-CoV-2. A de-identified subject ID, COVID-19 status, age in years and sex were almost always included in the sample metadata. The prospective study material was composed of cDNA or gDNA derived from T cells, B-cell-depleted T cells, or PBMCs. Samples came from the ongoing ImmuneRACE study (first 160 participants) plus 1,254 subjects from 6 global collaborators. Deeply sampled blood TCRbeta repertoires from subjects exposed to, actively infected with, or recovered from COVID-19 were included in the dataset.

Enrolling through a virtual design, the prospective study's participants ranged in age from about 18 to 89 years and lived across around 25 United States geographic areas. In the prospective study, participants were assigned to cohorts based on the clinical history participants reported in a screening survey and a study questionnaire. Exposed participants had been in contact, within 2 weeks of entering the study, with a person who had a PCR-confirmed or clinician-diagnosed case of COVID-19. In the prospective study, mobile phlebotomists collected whole blood, serum and a nasopharyngeal or oropharyngeal swab from each participant. Participants in the prospective study had the option to provide additional blood draws and questionnaires over a 2-month period. Before DNA extraction, prospective study blood samples were shipped either frozen or at room temperature. Reading from cysteine to phenylalanine, the CDR3 counts 13 amino acids. Solely the CDR3 DNA is kept, with 39 bases framed from the first base. Between the V and J ends, shortened by 9 bases and 3 bases respectively, the junction contains 12 bases. The germline V gene provides CDR1 KGHDR and CDR2 SFDVKD.

TCRbeta CDR3 regions were amplified from genomic DNA using the immunoSEQ Assay, a bias-controlled multiplex PCR. As for the authors' bioinformatics: The number of nucleated cells in each sample was estimated by amplification of reference gene primers within the assay. Sequence reads were collapsed and filtered to measure the absolute abundance of every unique TCRbeta CDR3 rearrangement. Productive Simpson clonality was computed per sample as the square root of Simpson's diversity index over productive rearrangements. Entries here come from immuneACCESS through TCRdb and include only in-frame sequences with V and J called. Some clones fail to appear in such tables; in the studies checked, an unresolved V gene covers under half of the shortfall, and the cause of the remainder is unknown. V, J and clone size are taken as reported in that table, and D and trimming were inferred from the DNA itself. The sample contains roughly 270,000 clones, roughly four fifths of them found a single time. The ten biggest clones cover about 5% of the sample.

The research as a whole found: Clinical and demographic metadata were provided uncurated, with the amount varying by source and participant.

The source material was PBMCs or T cells enriched from blood (not recorded which). The receptor's source is a middle-aged man who had been exposed to COVID-19. The chain couples TRBV24-1 to TRBJ2-3, and possibly TRBD1, on 5 matching bases. The encoded CDR3 is CATGQGVTDTQYF. DNA sequence: TGTGCCACCGGACAAGGGGTTACAGATACGCAGTATTTT.